A single sample gave rise to the 30 T cell receptor beta chains below, sequenced in a study of blood T cell repertoires in COVID-19. Assay used: immunoSEQ multiplex PCR; TCRdb lists only in-frame clones, some missing. The profile covers about 23,000 clones, with around 94% appearing a single time and 4% taken by the ten largest. Sequencing was performed on peripheral blood. These receptors were obtained from a woman in her fifties or sixties with active COVID-19.

This clone was seen a single time. The CDR3 sequence: CASLVGSTEAFF. CDR3 DNA sequence: TGTGCCAGCCTAGTTGGGTCCACTGAAGCTTTCTTT. V is TRBV12-3 or TRBV12-4 and J is TRBJ1-1; D call uncertain. The CDR3 runs to 12 residues. V was cut by 8 bases and J by 4 bases, with 11 bases left in between.

CDR3: CASSIYRNTGELFF. DNA for the CDR3: TGCGCCAGCAGCATATACAGGAACACCGGGGAGCTGTTTTTT. The V gene is TRBV5-1, the J gene TRBJ2-2; D remains ambiguous. The ends were cut back, 4 bases at V and 1 base at J, with 8 bases in the middle. Germline lookup yields CDR1 SGHRS and CDR2 YFSETQ. This CDR3 is 14 amino acids long. The entire variable domain, with the rest obtained from reference TRBV5-1 and TRBJ2-2, is as follows: KAGVTQTPRYLIKTRGQQVTLSCSPISGHRSVSWYQQTPGQGLQFLFEYFSETQRNKGNFPGRFSGRQFSNSRSEMNVSTLELGDSALYLCASSIYRNTGELFFGEGSRLTVL.

The chain links TRBV2 to TRBJ1-6; TRBD1 matches 11 bases. Germline assignment: CDR1 SNHLY and CDR2 FYNNEI. The trim removed 6 bases at V and 9 bases at J, leaving 7 bases unmatched. The CDR3 is made up of 15 amino acids. CDR3 in amino acids: CASSIWGTGGSPLHF. The CDR3, as DNA: TGTGCCAGCAGCATTTGGGGGACAGGGGGTTCACCCCTCCACTTT.

The V and J genes are TRBV19 and TRBJ2-3; perhaps TRBD1 as D (5 bases). Germline V CDR1 and CDR2: LNHDA, SQIVND (reference sequence). V was clipped by 6 bases and J by 0 bases, with 13 bases between them. This CDR3 is built from 15 residues. Here the CDR3 DNA reads TGTGCCAGTAGGCTGACAGAGGTTAGCACAGATACGCAGTATTTT. This translates into CASRLTEVSTDTQYF. The full variable domain, completed using reference TRBV19 and TRBJ2-3, is DGGITQSPKYLFRKEGQNVTLSCEQNLNHDAMYWYRQDPGQGLRLIYYSQIVNDFQKGDIAEGYSVSREKKESFPLTVTSAQKNPTAFYLCASRLTEVSTDTQYFGPGTRLTVL.

The gene calls are TRBV5-1 and TRBJ1-1; 9 positions agree with TRBD1. The V gene end was trimmed by 7 bases and the J gene end by 6 bases; junction bases not matched to a gene: 7. The germline V gene encodes CDR1 SGHRS and CDR2 YFSETQ. The CDR3 has 13 amino acids. The CDR3 here is CASSFTGGSEAFF. The CDR3 DNA is TGCGCCAGCTCGTTTACAGGGGGCTCTGAAGCTTTCTTT.

This chain uses TRBV6-5 with TRBJ2-7; perhaps TRBD1 as D (6 bases). The germline gives CDR1 MNHEY, CDR2 SVGAGI. Trimming took off 5 bases at V and 2 bases at J, with 13 bases between the two ends. The CDR3 is made up of 14 amino acids. DNA of the CDR3: TGTGCCAGCAGTCAAAACCGGGACACCTACGAGCAGTACTTC. It codes for CASSQNRDTYEQYF.

V gene TRBV3-1 (or the pseudogene TRBV3-2) combines with J gene TRBJ2-3, with 7 bases that match TRBD1. The length of the CDR3 is 16 residues. V shed 0 bases, J shed 2 bases, and the junction held 5 bases outside the gene matches. Germline V gene data show CDR1 as LGHDT and CDR2 as YNNKEL (reference sequence). CDR3 region: CASSQDGRGSTDTQYF. In nucleotides, the CDR3 is TGTGCCAGCAGCCAAGATGGCAGGGGGTCCACAGATACGCAGTATTTT.

On this clone: The junction differs from germline at one of its ends, possibly a read error. The chain joins TRBV2 to TRBJ2-4; D not resolved. This CDR3 contains 10 residues. Per germline, CDR1 SNHLY and CDR2 FYNNEI. The CDR3 spells CASMGSRLDF. The CDR3 bases are TGTGCCAGCATGGGCAGTAGGTTGGACTTC.

This chain connects TRBV5-4 to TRBJ2-3; 9 bases line up with TRBD2. CDR3 length: 15 residues. Germline values: CDR1 SGHNT, CDR2 YYREEE (reference sequence). The V and J ends lost 3 bases and 4 bases, in that order; junction bases with no gene match: 6. The CDR3 bases are TGTGCCAGCAGCTCCCGCTCTAGCGGGGCAGATACGCAGTATTTT. It is translated as CASSSRSSGADTQYF.

A remark on this clone: Other DNA sequences within the sample encode an identical CDR3. V usage is TRBV7-9 and J usage is TRBJ1-1, with 9 bases fitting TRBD1. V lost 6 bases and J lost 0; bases outside the gene matches: 5. The CDR3 is 15 amino acids. Per the germline V gene, CDR1 is SEHNR and CDR2 is FQNEAQ (reference sequence). The CDR3 DNA sequence: TGTGCCAGCAGACCTGGACAGGGGATGAACACTGAAGCTTTCTTT. As protein: CASRPGQGMNTEAFF.

The rearrangement links TRBV24-1 to TRBJ1-2; 7 nucleotides align to TRBD1. Germline V gene lookup returns CDR1 KGHDR and CDR2 SFDVKD. The CDR3 covers 18 residues. Unmatched junction bases numbered 14, after V lost 3 bases and J lost 2 bases. CDR3 amino acids: CATSDLSIWDRVNYGYTF. CDR3 sequence (DNA): TGTGCCACCAGTGATCTATCGATTTGGGACAGAGTGAACTATGGCTACACCTTC.

This clone appeared a single time. The CDR3 DNA reads TGTGCCACCAGTGACCCGGGAGGCTACACCTTC. This translates into CATSDPGGYTF. The chain has TRBV24-1 and TRBJ1-2; D is undetermined. Trimming stripped 4 bases from V and 8 bases from J, with 7 bases between. Looked up from germline, CDR1 is KGHDR and CDR2 is SFDVKD. This CDR3 is 11 amino acids long.

J is TRBJ2-2 and V is TRBV14, with 11 positions matching TRBD1. There are 15 residues in the CDR3. J lost 4 bases, V lost 4 bases, and 2 bases had no gene match. Germline V gives CDR1 SGHDN, CDR2 FVKESK. In DNA form, the CDR3 reads TGTGCCAGCAGCCGGGGGACAGGGGGCACCGGGGAGCTGTTTTTT. It specifies CASSRGTGGTGELFF. Full variable domain (rest looked up from reference TRBV14 and TRBJ2-2): EAGVTQFPSHSVIEKGQTVTLRCDPISGHDNLYWYRRVMGKEIKFLLHFVKESKQDESGMPNNRFLAERTGGTYSTLKVQPAELEDSGVYFCASSRGTGGTGELFFGEGSRLTVL.

The chain recombines TRBV28 with TRBJ1-6, with 9 bases lining up with TRBD1. Germline CDR1 and CDR2: MDHEN and SYDVKM. J was trimmed by 5 bases and V by 10 bases; bases with no gene match: 9. The CDR3 extends over 15 amino acids. The CDR3 loop reads CAIKTGTGNNSPLHF. CDR3 DNA sequence: TGTGCCATCAAGACCGGGACAGGGAATAATTCACCCCTCCACTTT.

The chain uses TRBV7-9 and TRBJ2-6, with a tentative D call TRBD2 (6 bases). Trimming pared 3 bases from V and 4 bases from J, leaving 10 bases between. CDR3 length: 15 amino acids. Germline CDR1 is SEHNR and CDR2 is FQNEAQ (reference sequence). The CDR3 sequence is CASSFGGAGANVLTF. DNA for the CDR3: TGTGCCAGCAGCTTTGGCGGGGCCGGGGCCAACGTCCTGACTTTC.

The chain is built from TRBV7-6 and TRBJ1-2, with D possibly matching TRBD1 (5 bases). The CDR3 consists of 16 residues. Germline assignment: CDR1 SGHVS and CDR2 FNYEAQ. V was cut by 5 bases and J by 0 bases, with 16 bases left in between. Written as DNA, the CDR3 is TGTGCCAGCAGCCCTTCTGGGGCAGGGACTAACTATGGCTACACCTTC. It specifies CASSPSGAGTNYGYTF. The full variable domain, completed using reference TRBV7-6 and TRBJ1-2, is GAGVSQSPRYKVTKRGQDVALRCDPISGHVSLYWYRQALGQGPEFLTYFNYEAQQDKSGLPNDRFSAERPEGSISTLTIQRTEQRDSAMYRCASSPSGAGTNYGYTFGSGTRLTVV.

In this sample, this clone turned up once. CDR3 in DNA: TGCGCCAGCAGCGGAACAGGGAGCACTGAAGCTTTCTTT. It yields the protein CASSGTGSTEAFF. The chain links TRBV5-1 to TRBJ1-1; tentative D call: TRBD1 (6 bases). With 4 bases removed from V and 4 bases from J, the gap between germline ends came to 11 bases. The length of the CDR3 is 13 residues. Germline V gene lookup returns CDR1 SGHRS and CDR2 YFSETQ. Looking up the rest from reference TRBV5-1 and TRBJ1-1 gives the full variable domain: KAGVTQTPRYLIKTRGQQVTLSCSPISGHRSVSWYQQTPGQGLQFLFEYFSETQRNKGNFPGRFSGRQFSNSRSEMNVSTLELGDSALYLCASSGTGSTEAFFGQGTRLTVV.

The chain couples TRBV4-1 to TRBJ2-7, with D maybe TRBD2 (7 bases). V lost 3 bases, J lost 4 bases, and 16 bases lay in between. CDR1 MGHRA and CDR2 YSYEKL come from the germline V gene. This CDR3 has 15 residues. CDR3 sequence reads: CASSHAGGRPYEQYF. CDR3 sequence (DNA): TGCGCCAGCAGCCATGCCGGGGGGCGACCTTACGAGCAGTACTTC.

The chain is built from TRBV3-1 (or the pseudogene TRBV3-2) and TRBJ2-5; 9 bases align to TRBD2. Germline loops: CDR1 LGHDT, CDR2 YNNKEL (reference sequence). Trimming at V came to 1 base and at J to 3 bases, leaving 21 bases not matched to a gene. There are 21 residues in the CDR3. The CDR3, as DNA: TGTGCCAGCAGCCAAGGATTTTTGCCCAGCGGGGGGCGTCCGGGAGAAGAGACCCAGTACTTC. It specifies CASSQGFLPSGGRPGEETQYF.

The chain recombines TRBV5-4 with TRBJ2-5; possible D gene TRBD1, 5 bases. The CDR3 is 15 amino acids. V dropped 4 bases and J dropped 5 bases, with 18 bases sitting between them. CDR1 and CDR2 from the germline V gene are SGHNT and YYREEE (reference sequence). CDR3 in DNA: TGTGCCAGCAGCCTCCGAATGGGGCCCCGGGAGACCCAGTACTTC. Protein sequence: CASSLRMGPRETQYF.

The chain has TRBV5-6 and TRBJ2-3; D unresolved. The CDR3 sequence is 13 residues long. The germline CDR1 and CDR2 sequences are SGHDT and YYEEEE. V lost 4 bases and J lost 5, with 11 bases in between. DNA of the CDR3: TGTGCCAGCAGCCGAACTTCAGGAGATACGCAGTATTTT. Translating it yields CASSRTSGDTQYF.

J is TRBJ1-3 and V is TRBV9; the D gene is possibly TRBD1 (6 bases). The CDR3 sequence is 15 residues long. V dropped 4 bases and J dropped 2 bases, with 13 bases sitting between them. Germline V CDR1 and CDR2: SGDLS, YYNGEE. The CDR3 nucleotides are TGTGCCAGCAGCACCCACGCAGGGGCTGGAAACACCATATATTTT. Translation: CASSTHAGAGNTIYF.

CDR3 region: CASSLIPSGPNEQFF. The CDR3 DNA is TGCGCCAGCAGCTTGATCCCTAGCGGCCCTAATGAGCAGTTCTTC. This chain connects TRBV5-1 to TRBJ2-1; TRBD2 matches 7 bases. The CDR3 extends over 15 amino acids. The V gene end was trimmed by 1 base and the J gene end by 7 bases; junction bases not matched to a gene: 8. Germline lookup yields CDR1 SGHRS and CDR2 YFSETQ.

This chain connects TRBV27 to TRBJ1-2; D perhaps matches TRBD1 (5 bases). Trimming removed 4 bases at V and 1 base at J, with 16 bases between. Germline loops: CDR1 MNHEY, CDR2 SMNVEV (reference sequence). This CDR3 spans 16 amino acids. CDR3 protein: CASSSMIGALNYGYTF. The CDR3 region has the DNA TGTGCCAGCAGTTCTATGATAGGGGCGCTTAACTATGGCTACACCTTC.

The chain has TRBV10-1 and TRBJ1-2; the match to TRBD1 covers 9 bases. Germline trimming cut 5 bases from V and 0 bases from J; bases unmatched to any gene: 10. The CDR3 sequence is 17 residues long. Germline V CDR1 and CDR2: WNHNN, SYGVQD (reference sequence). The chain's CDR3 is CASSIRRDRVTNYGYTF. The CDR3 DNA follows: TGCGCCAGCAGTATAAGGCGGGACAGGGTGACTAACTATGGCTACACCTTC.

The chain couples TRBV10-1 to TRBJ2-7; no reliable D call. The CDR3 totals 13 residues. CDR1 is WNHNN, CDR2 SYGVQD, per germline (reference sequence). V was cut by 5 bases and J by 4 bases, with 12 bases left in between. DNA of the CDR3: TGCGCCAGCAGTCAAAGTCCAGGTTACGAGCAGTACTTC. Its translation: CASSQSPGYEQYF.

The V call is TRBV10-3, the J call TRBJ1-1, with a possible D match to TRBD1 (6 bases). This CDR3 comprises 17 residues. Germline CDR1 ENHRY, CDR2 SYGVKD. Trimming took off 0 bases at V and 5 bases at J, with 19 bases between the two ends. CDR3 region: CAISESGLRGHGTEAFF. As DNA, the CDR3 is TGTGCCATCAGTGAGTCGGGCTTGCGGGGGCATGGAACTGAAGCTTTCTTT.

This chain links TRBV6-5 with TRBJ1-5, with 10 bases matching TRBD1. The CDR3 is 12 residues long. Trimming removed 8 bases from V and 9 bases from J; junction bases left unmatched: 4. Germline CDR1 MNHEY, CDR2 SVGAGI. CDR3 bases: TGTGCCAGCGGACAGGGGGTAGGGCCCCAGCATTTT. This encodes CASGQGVGPQHF.

The chain combines TRBV28 with TRBJ2-5; TRBD1 matches 7 bases. CDR1 and CDR2 from the germline V gene are MDHEN and SYDVKM. CDR3 length: 14 amino acids. Trimming took 3 bases from V and 3 from J; bases not matched to a gene: 4. The CDR3 region is CASSFRQGKETQYF. CDR3 coding DNA: TGTGCCAGCAGTTTTAGACAGGGCAAAGAGACCCAGTACTTC.

This rearrangement joins TRBV9 to TRBJ2-1, with 15 bases that match TRBD2. This CDR3 is 14 amino acids long. J was trimmed by 10 bases and V by 3 bases; bases with no gene match: 2. The germline gives CDR1 SGDLS, CDR2 YYNGEE. CDR3 sequence reads: CASSAGLAGGEQFF. In DNA, the CDR3 is TGTGCCAGCAGCGCCGGACTAGCGGGGGGGGAGCAGTTCTTC.